The 20 T cell receptor beta chains reported below all come from one sample, sequenced in a study of blood T cell repertoires in COVID-19. The repertoire was sequenced with immunoSEQ multiplex PCR; TCRdb's copy has only in-frame clones and lacks some. The table includes some 210,000 clones, 84% detected once. Sequenced material: peripheral blood. The receptors shown here come from a woman in her 70s with active or convalescent COVID-19.

V and J are TRBV7-9 and TRBJ2-1, with TRBD2 identical over 7 bases. CDR3 length: 14 amino acids. Germline V gene sequence: CDR1 SEHNR, CDR2 FQNEAQ (reference sequence). V was pared by 5 bases and J by 8 bases, with 9 bases of the junction left unmatched. Written as DNA, the CDR3 is TGTGCCAGCAGCAAAGGGAGGACTAGTGATGAGCAGTTCTTC. This gives the protein CASSKGRTSDEQFF.

This chain links TRBV10-3 with TRBJ1-2; no firm D call. This CDR3 has 14 amino acids. Germline V lookup: CDR1 ENHRY, CDR2 SYGVKD. With 3 bases removed from V and 4 bases from J, the gap between germline ends came to 12 bases. This CDR3 is CAISDGGGFYGYTF. CDR3 bases: TGTGCCATCAGTGATGGTGGAGGATTCTATGGCTACACCTTC.

The V gene is TRBV19, the J gene TRBJ2-7, with D possibly TRBD2 on 6 matching bases. The CDR3 runs to 15 residues. Per the germline V gene, CDR1 is LNHDA and CDR2 is SQIVND (reference sequence). With 4 bases removed from V and 4 bases from J, the gap between germline ends came to 17 bases. The CDR3 sequence is CASSRKGRGIYEQYF. CDR3 nucleotide sequence: TGTGCCAGTAGTAGAAAGGGACGGGGGATATACGAGCAGTACTTC.

The chain couples TRBV19 to TRBJ1-5; TRBD1 aligns across 9 bases. Germline-derived CDR1 and CDR2 are LNHDA and SQIVND (reference sequence). The CDR3 is made up of 16 amino acids. V trimming: 4 bases; J trimming: 5 bases; junction bases outside the gene matches: 9. The CDR3 DNA is TGTGCCAGTAGTAACCCCGGGACAGGGTTGTATCAGCCCCAGCATTTT. It yields the protein CASSNPGTGLYQPQHF.

This clone is a singleton in its sample. The rearrangement uses TRBV3-1 (or the pseudogene TRBV3-2) and TRBJ1-3; D not certain. Trimming took off 1 base at V and 0 bases at J, with 10 bases between the two ends. The CDR3 length is 16 residues. CDR1 and CDR2 from the germline V gene are LGHDT and YNNKEL (reference sequence). The CDR3 here is CASSQGGFLSGNTIYF. The CDR3, as DNA: TGTGCCAGCAGCCAAGGAGGTTTTCTCTCTGGAAACACCATATATTTT.

The chain is built from TRBV19 and TRBJ2-3, with D tentatively TRBD2 (6 bases). The germline V and J ends were trimmed by 4 bases and 0 bases, with 17 bases remaining between them. The germline V gene has CDR1 LNHDA and CDR2 SQIVND (reference sequence). The CDR3 loop spans 17 amino acids. The CDR3 DNA sequence: TGTGCCAGTAGTAGCAGCGGGTGGGCCCTAAGCACAGATACGCAGTATTTT. Translation gives CASSSSGWALSTDTQYF.

This clone was seen only a few times. The gene calls are TRBV24-1 and TRBJ2-1; 11 nucleotides match TRBD2. Germline assignment: CDR1 KGHDR and CDR2 SFDVKD. V lost 3 bases, J lost 5 bases, and 5 bases stayed unmatched. The CDR3 spans 16 residues. The CDR3 coding sequence is TGTGCCACCAGTGATATAGCGGGAGGGCTAAACAATGAGCAGTTCTTC. It encodes CATSDIAGGLNNEQFF.

This clone was seen only once. The J gene is TRBJ1-1, the V gene TRBV6-5; 8 positions agree with TRBD1. The CDR3 spans 14 residues. Germline-derived CDR1 and CDR2 are MNHEY and SVGAGI. Germline trimming cut 4 bases from V and 11 bases from J; bases unmatched to any gene: 12. DNA for the CDR3: TGTGCCAGCAGTTCCGCTTACAGGGGGAAAAAGGCTTTCTTT. It specifies CASSSAYRGKKAFF.

The chain carries TRBV10-3 and TRBJ1-4; a weak D match, TRBD1 (6 bases). Trimming took off 3 bases at V and 8 bases at J, with 13 bases between the two ends. The CDR3 runs to 14 residues. CDR1 is ENHRY and CDR2 is SYGVKD in the germline V gene. The DNA for the CDR3 is TGTGCCATCAGTGACGGGGGGGCGCGAGAAAAACTGTTTTTT. This gives the protein CAISDGGAREKLFF.

A few counts support this clone. The rearrangement joins TRBV13 to TRBJ1-1; 9 positions agree with TRBD1. The ends lost 1 base at V and 4 bases at J; junction bases unmatched: 4. There are 15 residues in the CDR3. Germline V CDR1 and CDR2: PRHDT, FYEKMQ (reference sequence). CDR3 coding DNA: TGTGCCAGCAGCTTAGAAGGACAGGGGTCCACTGAAGCTTTCTTT. Translated: CASSLEGQGSTEAFF.

J is TRBJ2-1 and V is TRBV2; tentative D call: TRBD2 (6 bases). CDR3 length equals 13 residues. The V end lost 9 bases, the J end lost 4 bases, and 13 bases lay between the germline ends. Germline CDR1 and CDR2: SNHLY and FYNNEI. The CDR3 loop reads CASRRGVYNEQFF. For the CDR3, the DNA is TGTGCCAGTCGGCGGGGCGTATACAATGAGCAGTTCTTC. The complete variable domain, with remaining parts taken from reference TRBV2 and TRBJ2-1, reads EPEVTQTPSHQVTQMGQEVILRCVPISNHLYFYWYRQILGQKVEFLVSFYNNEISEKSEIFDDQFSVERPDGSNFTLKIRSTKLEDSAMYFCASRRGVYNEQFFGPGTRLTVL.

The CDR3 coding sequence is TGTGCCAGCAAGGACAGGGGTTACAATCAGCCCCAGCATTTT. Translated: CASKDRGYNQPQHF. This chain connects TRBV27 to TRBJ1-5, with 9 bases identical to TRBD1. The V gene end was trimmed by 7 bases and the J gene end by 3 bases; junction bases not matched to a gene: 4. The CDR3 has 14 amino acids. CDR1 is MNHEY, CDR2 SMNVEV, per germline (reference sequence).

This sequence joins TRBV19 and TRBJ2-7; weak D call: TRBD1 (7 bases). This CDR3 has 14 amino acids. Germline CDR1 is LNHDA and CDR2 is SQIVND (reference sequence). The V and J ends lost 5 bases and 2 bases respectively, with 13 bases between them. CDR3 sequence (DNA): TGTGCCAGTAGTTCCGGAGGGGGCCCCTACGAGCAGTACTTC. Protein sequence: CASSSGGGPYEQYF.

This clone was counted a few times. The V and J genes are TRBV7-9 and TRBJ1-4; D is ambiguous. The CDR3 is 11 amino acids. Germline V gives CDR1 SEHNR, CDR2 FQNEAQ (reference sequence). V was clipped by 5 bases and J by 13 bases, with 11 bases between them. The CDR3 protein is CASSLQNRLFF. In DNA form, the CDR3 reads TGTGCCAGCAGCCTACAGAATAGACTGTTTTTT.

The chain couples TRBV19 to TRBJ2-5, with 7 nucleotides matching TRBD1. This CDR3 region has 13 residues. V shed 5 bases, J shed 5 bases, and the junction held 5 bases outside the gene matches. Germline V gene data show CDR1 as LNHDA and CDR2 as SQIVND (reference sequence). CDR3 sequence reads: CASSDIQGETQYF. The CDR3 DNA is TGTGCCAGTAGTGATATACAGGGGGAGACCCAGTACTTC.

CDR3 coding DNA: TGTGCCAGCAGCAGGACAAGGCTTGGGACGCAGTATTTT. Protein sequence: CASSRTRLGTQYF. This chain connects TRBV7-8 to TRBJ2-3, with D perhaps TRBD1 (5 bases). Germline V gives CDR1 SGHVS, CDR2 FQNEAQ. V lost 5 bases, J lost 9 bases, and 15 bases lay in between. CDR3 length equals 13 residues.

The J gene is TRBJ2-7, the V gene TRBV25-1, with TRBD2 matching 9 bases. Germline assignment: CDR1 MGHDK and CDR2 SYGVNS. Germline trimming cut 2 bases from V and 2 bases from J; bases unmatched to any gene: 4. The CDR3 totals 15 residues. The CDR3 sequence: CASSEPGLAAYEQYF. CDR3 DNA sequence: TGTGCCAGCAGTGAACCGGGACTAGCAGCCTACGAGCAGTACTTC.

V and J are TRBV5-4 and TRBJ2-5; weak D call: TRBD1 (6 bases). Trimming pared 0 bases from V and 5 bases from J, leaving 11 bases between. The CDR3 has 14 amino acids. The germline CDR1 and CDR2 sequences are SGHNT and YYREEE (reference sequence). CDR3 bases: TGTGCCAGCAGCTTGGTGGCAGGGGAGGAGACCCAGTACTTC. This gives the protein CASSLVAGEETQYF.

The CDR3 DNA follows: TGTGCCAGCAGTCTCGTCCAGGTGACGCGTAATTCACCCCTCCACTTT. Amino acids: CASSLVQVTRNSPLHF. V usage is TRBV2 and J usage is TRBJ1-6; D is undetermined. V lost 5 bases to trimming and J lost 6 bases, with 17 bases between them. CDR3 length: 16 amino acids. Germline CDR1 and CDR2: SNHLY and FYNNEI. The variable domain in full, completed from reference TRBV2 and TRBJ1-6, reads EPEVTQTPSHQVTQMGQEVILRCVPISNHLYFYWYRQILGQKVEFLVSFYNNEISEKSEIFDDQFSVERPDGSNFTLKIRSTKLEDSAMYFCASSLVQVTRNSPLHFGNGTRLTVT.

The rearrangement joins TRBV20-1 to TRBJ2-2; TRBD2 matches at 11 bases. After removal of 3 bases from V and 6 bases from J, the junction contained 3 bases not matched to a gene. The CDR3 spans 14 residues. Germline V gene lookup returns CDR1 DFQATT and CDR2 SNEGSKA (reference sequence). The CDR3 DNA reads as TGCAGTGCTAGTACACTAGCGGGAGCCGGGGAGCTGTTTTTT. It specifies CSASTLAGAGELFF.